These 27 T cell receptor beta chains were sequenced from one sample in a study of shared clonotypes between healthy human individuals. Measured with immunoSEQ multiplex PCR; TCRdb has only the in-frame clones, and not every one. The repertoire consists of 470,000 or so clones, with 81% occurring once and the leading ten covering roughly 13%. The sequenced sample was PBMCs. The receptor set was obtained from a woman between 40 and 50 years old in good health. Some clones in this sample may be carry-over from other donors' samples.

This clone was observed a single time. This chain joins TRBV7-9 and TRBJ1-1, with D perhaps matching TRBD1 (5 bases). CDR1 is SEHNR, CDR2 FQNEAQ, per germline (reference sequence). The CDR3 is 15 amino acids. Trimming pared 1 base from V and 4 bases from J, leaving 13 bases between. DNA of the CDR3: TGTGCCAGCAGCTTAGTTGCGGCCGGGACCACTGAAGCTTTCTTT. Protein: CASSLVAAGTTEAFF.

With respect to this clone: A far larger clone differs by one base, so this is likely a read error. The chain employs TRBV7-9 and TRBJ1-5, with D unclear. CDR1 and CDR2 (germline): SEHNR, FQNEAQ (reference sequence). This CDR3 has 13 residues. Trimming removed 6 bases from V and 7 bases from J, with 13 bases in between. The CDR3 loop reads CASRPQGGQPQHF. CDR3 sequence (DNA): TGTGCCAGCAGACCCCAAGGAGGGCAGCCCCAGCATTTT.

This clone was seen once. Other nucleotide sequences in the sample specify the same CDR3. This chain links TRBV7-9 with TRBJ2-7; 9 bases are a match to TRBD2. The CDR3 covers 15 residues. The V segment lost 1 base and the J segment 2 bases; nucleotides outside the gene matches: 3. Germline V CDR1 and CDR2: SEHNR, FQNEAQ (reference sequence). Here the CDR3 DNA reads TGTGCCAGCAGCTTAGGTCTAGCGGGACCCTACGAGCAGTACTTC. Translated, it gives CASSLGLAGPYEQYF.

The CDR3 DNA follows: TGTGCCAGCAGTGAAGGTGGGGCCTCCTACGAGCAGTACTTC. Translation: CASSEGGASYEQYF. The chain is built from TRBV25-1 and TRBJ2-7; perhaps TRBD1 as D (5 bases). Germline V CDR1 and CDR2: MGHDK, SYGVNS. CDR3 length equals 14 residues. The ends were cut back, 2 bases at V and 0 bases at J, with 8 bases in the middle.

The rearrangement uses TRBV7-3 and TRBJ2-5; 11 bases line up with TRBD2. CDR1 and CDR2 (germline): SGHTA, FQGTGA. Losses at the gene ends were 5 bases for V and 4 bases for J; bases not matched to a gene: 3. The CDR3 runs to 14 residues. The CDR3 sequence is CASSPGTSGETQYF. In DNA, the CDR3 is TGTGCCAGCAGCCCCGGGACTAGCGGAGAGACCCAGTACTTC.

This clone was counted a few times. The V and J genes are TRBV7-8 and TRBJ2-7; D gene unclear. The CDR3 contains 14 residues. Deletions cut 3 bases from V and 5 bases from J, with 14 bases between. Germline CDR1 reads SGHVS; CDR2 reads FQNEAQ. The CDR3: CASSFPRPGDEQYF. CDR3 nucleotide sequence: TGTGCCAGCAGCTTTCCTAGGCCGGGCGACGAGCAGTACTTC.

The chain employs TRBV5-8 and TRBJ2-7, with 9 bases matching TRBD2. The CDR3 covers 15 residues. Per the germline V gene, CDR1 is SGHTS and CDR2 is YDEGEE. J lost 3 bases, V lost 0 bases, and 4 bases had no gene match. CDR3 region: CASSLAPSGIYEQYF. The CDR3 DNA reads TGTGCCAGCAGCTTGGCACCTAGCGGGATCTACGAGCAGTACTTC.

In regard to this clone: The same CDR3 arises from other DNA sequences in this sample as well. In DNA form, the CDR3 reads TGTGCCAGCAGCTTTTCTTACGAGCAGTACTTC. Translation: CASSFSYEQYF. V usage is TRBV7-9 and J usage is TRBJ2-7; D call uncertain. Deletions cut 3 bases from V and 4 bases from J, with 4 bases between. Germline loops: CDR1 SEHNR, CDR2 FQNEAQ (reference sequence). This CDR3 contains 11 residues.

J is TRBJ2-2 and V is TRBV6-5; a possible D gene is TRBD1 (5 bases). The V gene's germline CDR1 is MNHEY and CDR2 SVGAGI. The CDR3 spans 14 residues. The ends were cut back, 6 bases at V and 6 bases at J, with 14 bases in the middle. The DNA for the CDR3 is TGTGCCAGCAGCCCGAAGGGGTGGTCCGGGGAGCTGTTTTTT. Translating it yields CASSPKGWSGELFF.

The CDR3 region is CASKVQGPTGELFF. The CDR3 nucleotides are TGTGCCAGCAAAGTACAGGGCCCCACCGGGGAGCTGTTTTTT. J is TRBJ2-2 and V is TRBV2, with a possible D match to TRBD1 (6 bases). In germline, CDR1 is SNHLY, CDR2 FYNNEI. The CDR3 runs to 14 residues. Trimming shortened V by 7 bases and J by 4 bases, and 13 bases separated the two germline ends.

Worth noting for this clone: A read error likely explains this, since a far larger clone differs by one base. This chain connects TRBV29-1 to TRBJ1-2; unclear D gene. This CDR3 is built from 11 residues. Germline CDR1 SQVTM, CDR2 ANQGSEA. The CDR3 DNA reads TGCGGCGCGGGAGACAACTATGGCTACACCTTC. Residues: CGAGDNYGYTF.

This clone came up many times. Distinct nucleotide sequences in the sample also encode this CDR3. The chain recombines TRBV6-1 with TRBJ2-7; 11 nucleotides match TRBD2. This CDR3 has 15 residues. The germline V gene has CDR1 MNHNS and CDR2 SASEGT. Trimming at V came to 1 base and at J to 1 base, leaving 0 bases not matched to a gene. The CDR3 coding sequence is TGTGCCAGCAGTGAAGGACTAGCGGGATCCTACGAGCAGTACTTC. Translated: CASSEGLAGSYEQYF.

This clone has a single count. The CDR3 DNA is TGTGCCAGCAGAGAAGGCCTCGAGCAGTACTTC. Encoded protein: CASREGLEQYF. The chain combines TRBV7-2 with TRBJ2-7; no definite D call. The CDR3 is 11 residues long. Germline loops: CDR1 SGHTA, CDR2 FQGNSA. The V gene lost 6 bases and the J gene lost 6 bases, with 9 bases spanning the gap.

Ten or more counts support this clone. The sample holds other DNA sequences that translate to the same CDR3. The genes are TRBV30 and TRBJ1-4, with D hard to call. CDR3 length equals 15 residues. The V end was cut by 2 bases, the J end by 17 bases, with 27 bases between. The germline V gene has CDR1 GTSNPN and CDR2 SVGIG (reference sequence). This CDR3 is CAWSYSSILKHPIFF. The CDR3 DNA sequence: TGTGCCTGGAGTTATTCTAGTATCCTGAAACACCCCATTTTTTTT.

The table lists this clone with a few counts. Given a much more abundant clone one base away, this may be a read error. Other DNA sequences within the sample encode an identical CDR3. This chain connects TRBV28 to TRBJ2-2; 8 bases match TRBD1. This CDR3 has 15 residues. The junction had 10 bases not matched to a gene; V was cut back by 5 bases and J by 8 bases. Germline CDR1 MDHEN, CDR2 SYDVKM. The CDR3 here is CASSTGQGLTGELFF. The CDR3 DNA follows: TGTGCCAGCAGTACCGGACAGGGTTTGACAGGGGAGCTGTTTTTT.

Details on this clone: Other DNA sequences in this specimen translate into the identical CDR3. The chain joins TRBV11-2 to TRBJ1-3; no reliable D call. Germline V CDR1 and CDR2: SGHAT, FQNNGV. V lost 1 base and J 4 bases, leaving 2 bases between the germline ends. This CDR3 region has 12 residues. The CDR3 protein is CASSLAGNTIYF. CDR3 sequence (DNA): TGTGCCAGCAGCTTAGCCGGAAACACCATATATTTT. Together with reference TRBV11-2 and TRBJ1-3, the CDR3 gives the full variable domain: EAGVAQSPRYKIIEKRQSVAFWCNPISGHATLYWYQQILGQGPKLLIQFQNNGVVDDSQLPKDRFSAERLKGVDSTLKIQPAKLEDSAVYLCASSLAGNTIYFGEGSWLTVV.

Notes on this clone: A far larger clone is a single base away, which makes a read error likely. The chain has TRBV7-3 and TRBJ2-1; no clear D. The CDR3 consists of 15 residues. Per the germline V gene, CDR1 is SGHTA and CDR2 is FQGTGA. The CDR3 DNA reads TGTGCCAGCAGCCCCCGAAACAGCTCCTACAATGAGCAGCTCTTC. Amino acids: CASSPRNSSYNEQLF.

This clone appeared once. This chain joins TRBV28 and TRBJ2-1; no firm D call. The V gene's germline CDR1 is MDHEN and CDR2 SYDVKM. The V gene lost 10 bases and the J gene lost 5 bases, with 9 bases spanning the gap. The CDR3 is made up of 11 amino acids. As DNA, the CDR3 is TGTGCCATCCGTCGGGACAATGAGCAGTTCTTC. It codes for CAIRRDNEQFF.

The chain joins TRBV28 to TRBJ1-2, with D possibly TRBD1 on 6 matching bases. Germline CDR1 is MDHEN and CDR2 is SYDVKM. The CDR3 loop spans 15 amino acids. V lost 5 bases and J 4 bases, leaving 17 bases between the germline ends. CDR3 loop: CASSPPQGEAYGYTF. In DNA, the CDR3 is TGTGCCAGCAGTCCCCCACAGGGTGAGGCCTATGGCTACACCTTC.

J is TRBJ1-2 and V is TRBV19; possible D gene TRBD1, 5 bases. Trimming stripped 5 bases from V and 0 bases from J, with 10 bases between. CDR3 size: 14 residues. From germline, CDR1 is LNHDA and CDR2 SQIVND (reference sequence). The CDR3 coding sequence is TGTGCCAGTAGTGCAACAGGATCTAACTATGGCTACACCTTC. Amino acids: CASSATGSNYGYTF.

This clone was observed a few times. The same CDR3 can be traced to other DNA sequences in this sample. This chain links TRBV7-3 with TRBJ1-1; D unresolved. There are 14 residues in the CDR3. Germline assignment: CDR1 SGHTA and CDR2 FQGTGA. V shed 2 bases and J shed 2 bases, with 9 bases lying between them. As DNA, the CDR3 is TGTGCCAGCAGCTTAGGTGGCGGTAACACTGAAGCTTTCTTT. This gives the protein CASSLGGGNTEAFF.

The gene calls are TRBV2 and TRBJ2-2; 8 bases are shared with TRBD1. V lost 2 bases, J lost 7 bases, and 6 bases stayed unmatched. Germline CDR1 and CDR2: SNHLY and FYNNEI. The CDR3 totals 15 residues. Here the CDR3 DNA reads TGTGCCAGCAGTGAACAGGGGACAGGATTCGGGGAGCTGTTTTTT. The encoded protein is CASSEQGTGFGELFF.

This CDR3 reads CASSLDRGSGANVLTF. For the CDR3, the DNA is TGTGCCAGCAGCTTGGATAGGGGCTCTGGGGCCAACGTCCTGACTTTC. The chain joins TRBV7-6 to TRBJ2-6, with D perhaps TRBD1 (5 bases). The CDR3 covers 16 residues. Germline V gene data show CDR1 as SGHVS and CDR2 as FNYEAQ. The ends were cut back, 3 bases at V and 0 bases at J, with 9 bases in the middle. Full variable domain (missing parts from reference TRBV7-6 and TRBJ2-6): GAGVSQSPRYKVTKRGQDVALRCDPISGHVSLYWYRQALGQGPEFLTYFNYEAQQDKSGLPNDRFSAERPEGSISTLTIQRTEQRDSAMYRCASSLDRGSGANVLTFGAGSRLTVL.

The V and J genes are TRBV5-1 and TRBJ2-1; 12 positions agree with TRBD2. The CDR3 extends over 15 amino acids. Germline CDR1 is SGHRS and CDR2 is YFSETQ. With 2 bases clipped from V and 8 bases from J, the junction kept 5 bases outside the gene matches. The CDR3 spells CASSLRTSGTDEQFF. As DNA, the CDR3 is TGCGCCAGCAGCTTACGGACTAGCGGGACGGATGAGCAGTTCTTC.

This clone appeared once. Since a far larger clone is one base different, this is likely a read error. The same CDR3 also results from other DNA sequences found in this sample. The chain uses TRBV29-1 and TRBJ1-5, with 9 bases fitting TRBD1. The CDR3 runs to 13 residues. In germline, CDR1 is SQVTM, CDR2 ANQGSEA. CDR3 nucleotides: TGCAGCGTTGCGGACAGGGGCGATCAGCCACAGCATTTT. This sequence encodes CSVADRGDQPQHF.

A word on this clone: The likely explanation is a read error, given a far larger clone one base away. The chain recombines TRBV7-9 with TRBJ2-3; 7 bases are shared with TRBD2. V trimming: 5 bases; J trimming: 5 bases; junction bases outside the gene matches: 10. Germline-derived CDR1 and CDR2 are SEHNR and FQNEAQ (reference sequence). The CDR3 is made up of 15 amino acids. CDR3 region: CASSQRTRGEDTQYF. The CDR3 bases are TGTGCCAGCAGCCAAAGGACTAGAGGCGAAGATACGCAGTATTTT.

V gene TRBV5-1 combines with J gene TRBJ1-3; 8 bases fit TRBD1. This CDR3 region has 17 residues. Germline V gene data show CDR1 as SGHRS and CDR2 as YFSETQ. With 2 bases clipped from V and 0 bases from J, the junction kept 7 bases outside the gene matches. CDR3 sequence (DNA): TGCGCCAGCAGCTTATCTCCAGGGACAGGCTCTGGAAACACCATATATTTT. Translated, it gives CASSLSPGTGSGNTIYF.